What follows are 16 T cell receptor beta chains derived from one specimen sequenced in a study of blood T cell repertoires in COVID-19. The data were produced by immunoSEQ multiplex PCR, yet TCRdb's version contains in-frame clones alone and is incomplete. This sample has fewer than 200,000 clones, with roughly 89% found just once. Sequencing was performed on peripheral blood. The receptors originated from a woman aged 60-70 years who had recovered from COVID-19.

This clone occurred a few times. The V call is TRBV28, the J call TRBJ2-7, with 7 bases aligning to TRBD1. With 3 bases clipped from V and 3 bases from J, the junction kept 8 bases outside the gene matches. The germline V gene has CDR1 MDHEN and CDR2 SYDVKM. The CDR3 is 15 residues long. The CDR3 here is CASSFADRVSYEQYF. In DNA form, the CDR3 reads TGTGCCAGCAGTTTTGCTGACAGGGTTAGCTACGAGCAGTACTTC.

The chain carries TRBV10-3 and TRBJ1-2, with 8 bases identical to TRBD1. The CDR3 is made up of 13 amino acids. Germline CDR1 and CDR2: ENHRY and SYGVKD. Germline trimming cut 7 bases from V and 8 bases from J; bases unmatched to any gene: 9. The CDR3 DNA reads as TGTGCCATCAAAGATCAGGGGGCGGAAGGCTACACCTTC. It codes for CAIKDQGAEGYTF.

The V and J genes are TRBV5-1 and TRBJ2-5; 12 nucleotides agree with TRBD2. The germline V gene has CDR1 SGHRS and CDR2 YFSETQ. V shed 4 bases, J shed 5 bases, and the junction held 9 bases outside the gene matches. CDR3 size: 16 residues. In DNA form, the CDR3 reads TGCGCCAGCAGCCCCTCCGCTAGCGGGGGGGGTGAGACCCAGTACTTC. The encoded protein is CASSPSASGGGETQYF.

The chain couples TRBV4-2 to TRBJ2-2, with 11 bases aligning to TRBD2. This CDR3 region has 18 residues. With 1 base clipped from V and 1 base from J, the junction kept 5 bases outside the gene matches. CDR1 and CDR2 (germline): LGHNA, YNFKEQ. The CDR3 spells CASSQALAGGWNTGELFF. For the CDR3, the DNA is TGTGCCAGCAGCCAAGCTCTAGCGGGGGGTTGGAACACCGGGGAGCTGTTTTTT.

This clone was seen only a few times. The V call is TRBV28, the J call TRBJ1-2; 7 nucleotides match TRBD1. Trimming at V came to 3 bases and at J to 8 bases, leaving 12 bases not matched to a gene. This CDR3 spans 15 amino acids. Germline CDR1 reads MDHEN; CDR2 reads SYDVKM. The CDR3 sequence is CASSFSRDSPLGYTF. CDR3 nucleotides: TGTGCCAGCAGTTTCTCGCGGGACAGTCCTTTGGGCTACACCTTC.

This clone has a handful of counts. V usage is TRBV9 and J usage is TRBJ2-3; tentative D call: TRBD2 (6 bases). CDR1 is SGDLS, CDR2 YYNGEE, per germline. Deletions cut 0 bases from V and 5 bases from J, with 16 bases between. The CDR3 runs to 16 residues. CDR3: CASSVEGLASGDTQYF. The CDR3 nucleotides read TGTGCCAGCAGCGTAGAGGGGCTAGCGAGCGGAGATACGCAGTATTTT. Full variable domain (remainder filled in from reference TRBV9 and TRBJ2-3): DSGVTQTPKHLITATGQRVTLRCSPRSGDLSVYWYQQSLDQGLQFLIQYYNGEERAKGNILERFSAQQFPDLHSELNLSSLELGDSALYFCASSVEGLASGDTQYFGPGTRLTVL.

The chain joins TRBV5-8 to TRBJ2-1, with 8 bases fitting TRBD1. The V segment lost 0 bases and the J segment 7 bases; nucleotides outside the gene matches: 3. CDR3 length: 14 amino acids. Germline CDR1 and CDR2: SGHTS and YDEGEE. The CDR3 DNA reads TGTGCCAGCAGCTTGGAGCGACAGGGGAATGAGCAGTTCTTC. It is translated as CASSLERQGNEQFF.

The chain combines TRBV15 with TRBJ1-2, with TRBD1 matching 7 bases. The CDR3 consists of 16 residues. Germline V CDR1 and CDR2: LNHNV, YYDKDF (reference sequence). Losses at the gene ends were 0 bases for V and 4 bases for J; bases not matched to a gene: 8. For the CDR3, the DNA is TGTGCCACCAGCAGAGATGGTGTTCACAGGGGCTATGGCTACACCTTC. Translation: CATSRDGVHRGYGYTF.

The V gene is TRBV6-6, the J gene TRBJ2-5; tentatively, D is TRBD2 (5 bases). Germline V CDR1 and CDR2: MNHNY, SVGAGI (reference sequence). The germline V and J ends were trimmed by 7 bases and 4 bases, with 10 bases remaining between them. The CDR3 has 12 residues. The CDR3 nucleotides read TGTGCCAGCATTGGAAGCGGAGAGACCCAGTACTTC. Amino acid sequence: CASIGSGETQYF.

The V gene is TRBV4-3, the J gene TRBJ1-1, with D possibly being TRBD1 (5 bases). Trimming stripped 1 base from V and 4 bases from J, with 10 bases between. The germline V gene encodes CDR1 LGHNA and CDR2 YSLEER. The CDR3 is 14 residues long. This CDR3 reads CASSQGLTVTEAFF. Written as DNA, the CDR3 is TGCGCCAGCAGCCAAGGGTTGACAGTCACTGAAGCTTTCTTT.

The gene calls are TRBV18 and TRBJ2-7; TRBD2 matches at 12 bases. V shed 3 bases and J 2 bases; nucleotides not matched to a gene: 2. The CDR3 has 15 amino acids. From germline, CDR1 is KGHSH and CDR2 LQKENI. CDR3 DNA: TGTGCCAGCTCACCCCGGACTAGCGGGGCCTACGAGCAGTACTTC. This translates into CASSPRTSGAYEQYF. The full variable domain, rest sourced from reference TRBV18 and TRBJ2-7, is NAGVMQNPRHLVRRRGQEARLRCSPMKGHSHVYWYRQLPEEGLKFMVYLQKENIIDESGMPKERFSAEFPKEGPSILRIQQVVRGDSAAYFCASSPRTSGAYEQYFGPGTRLTVT.

In regard to this clone: One junction end does not reproduce the germline sequence, and a read error may be involved. The chain joins TRBV24-1 to TRBJ2-7; D may be TRBD2 (6 bases). Germline-derived CDR1 and CDR2 are KGHDR and SFDVKD. CDR3 size: 12 residues. The CDR3 coding sequence is TGTGCCACCTGTCCGAGAATCGGGACTGTCAGCTTC. This encodes CATCPRIGTVSF.

The J gene is TRBJ2-2, the V gene TRBV6-5; 7 bases line up with TRBD1. The germline gives CDR1 MNHEY, CDR2 SVGAGI. CDR3 length: 15 amino acids. J gave up 3 bases and V 5 bases, and 6 bases lay outside the gene matches. CDR3 in DNA: TGTGCCAGCAGTATGAGGGGGCATGACACCGGGGAGCTGTTTTTT. It is translated as CASSMRGHDTGELFF.

The rearrangement links TRBV25-1 to TRBJ1-4, with 7 bases identical to TRBD1. V was clipped by 5 bases and J by 8 bases; unmatched bases: 8. The CDR3 spans 14 residues. The germline CDR1 and CDR2 sequences are MGHDK and SYGVNS. The CDR3 DNA sequence: TGTGCCAGCAGTACGCGACAGGGACTCGAAAAACTGTTTTTT. It is translated as CASSTRQGLEKLFF.

This chain's CDR3 is CASSIVSREMTYGYTF. CDR3 DNA: TGTGCCAGTAGTATAGTTTCCCGGGAAATGACTTATGGCTACACCTTC. The gene calls are TRBV19 and TRBJ1-2; D is unresolved. The germline V gene encodes CDR1 LNHDA and CDR2 SQIVND (reference sequence). V was cut by 1 base and J by 5 bases, with 17 bases left in between. The length of the CDR3 is 16 residues. Looking up the rest from reference TRBV19 and TRBJ1-2 gives the full variable domain: DGGITQSPKYLFRKEGQNVTLSCEQNLNHDAMYWYRQDPGQGLRLIYYSQIVNDFQKGDIAEGYSVSREKKESFPLTVTSAQKNPTAFYLCASSIVSREMTYGYTFGSGTRLTVV.

V and J are TRBV6-5 and TRBJ2-3, with TRBD2 matching 9 bases. V gave up 5 bases and J gave up 12 bases; unmatched junction bases: 9. Germline V CDR1 and CDR2: MNHEY, SVGAGI. The CDR3 covers 13 residues. CDR3 in amino acids: CASSRQRGGAQYF. The CDR3 DNA reads TGTGCCAGCAGTCGTCAGCGCGGGGGGGCACAGTATTTT.